This TCR beta chain was identified during a study of control samples from healthy donors and cancer patients. The CDR3 length is 15 residues. CDR1 and CDR2 (germline): SGHAT, FQNNGV. V was trimmed by 4 bases and J by 4 bases, leaving 16 bases between them. This table comes from immunoSEQ multiplex PCR, and its TCRdb copy is limited to in-frame clones, with some not included. The data show some 130,000 clones, approximately 92% seen once. Sequences were obtained from blood. This sequence originates from a woman aged 50 to 65 in good health. The V gene is TRBV11-2, the J gene TRBJ1-2; D may be TRBD1 (5 bases). The CDR3 is CASSSQGRGSYGYTF. For the CDR3, the DNA is TGTGCCAGCAGCTCCCAGGGCCGAGGATCCTATGGCTACACCTTC.